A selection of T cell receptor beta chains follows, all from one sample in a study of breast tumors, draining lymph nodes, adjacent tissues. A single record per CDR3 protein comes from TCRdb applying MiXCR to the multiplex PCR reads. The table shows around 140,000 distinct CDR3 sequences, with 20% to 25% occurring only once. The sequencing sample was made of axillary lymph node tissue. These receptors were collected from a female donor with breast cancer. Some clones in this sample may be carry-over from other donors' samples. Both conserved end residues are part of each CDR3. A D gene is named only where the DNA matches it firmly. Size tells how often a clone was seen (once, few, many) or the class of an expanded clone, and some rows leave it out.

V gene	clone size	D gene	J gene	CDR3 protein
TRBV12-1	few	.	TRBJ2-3	CASRRSNTQYF
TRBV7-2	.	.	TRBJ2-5	CASSYSGAVGETQYF
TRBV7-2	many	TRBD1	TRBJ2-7	CASSLGQGGYEQYF
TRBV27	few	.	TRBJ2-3	CASSLGATPTDTQYF
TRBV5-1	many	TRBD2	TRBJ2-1	CASSTGGGDEQFF
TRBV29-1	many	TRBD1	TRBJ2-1	CSVEGGDRTYNEQFF
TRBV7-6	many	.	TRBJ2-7	CASSLETSYEQYF
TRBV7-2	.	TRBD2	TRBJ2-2	CASSLDLAANTGELFF
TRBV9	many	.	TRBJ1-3	CASSVEGTLAGNTIYF
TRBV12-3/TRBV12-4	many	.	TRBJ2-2	CASSLRAVNTGELFF
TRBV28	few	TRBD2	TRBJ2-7	CASREGLAGTYEQYF
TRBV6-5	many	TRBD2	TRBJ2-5	CASSGGGETQYF
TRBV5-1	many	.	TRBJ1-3	CASSLEPGNTIYF
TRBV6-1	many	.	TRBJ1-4	CASRDQGSRTNEKLFF
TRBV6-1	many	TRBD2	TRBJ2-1	CASSGGRGNEQFF
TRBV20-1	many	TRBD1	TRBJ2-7	CSANRQGRYEQYF
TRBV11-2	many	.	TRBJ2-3	CASSLVWASTDTQYF
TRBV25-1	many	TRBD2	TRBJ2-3	CASTGVRAGVPDTQYF
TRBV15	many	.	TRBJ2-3	CATSAGTTDTQYF
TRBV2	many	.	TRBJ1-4	CASSVLRGNEKLFF
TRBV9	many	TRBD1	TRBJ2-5	CASSPGGGIETQYF
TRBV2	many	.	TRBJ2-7	CASRHNLFEQYF
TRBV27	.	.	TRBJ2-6	CASSARQSSGASVLTF
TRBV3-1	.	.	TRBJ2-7	CASSQEAGDEQYF
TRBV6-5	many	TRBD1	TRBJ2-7	CASRPGQGVEQYF
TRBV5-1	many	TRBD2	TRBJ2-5	CASSLGFGGRAQETQYF
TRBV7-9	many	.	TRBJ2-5	CASSSFGGETQYF
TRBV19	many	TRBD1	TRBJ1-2	CASSANRGSGYTF
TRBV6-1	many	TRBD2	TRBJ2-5	CAISSTPGLAGETQYF
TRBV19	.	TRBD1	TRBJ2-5	CASSLGTGGAETQYF
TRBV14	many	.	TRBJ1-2	CASSLASGYGYTF
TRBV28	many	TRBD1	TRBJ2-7	CASSPLGGSNEQYF
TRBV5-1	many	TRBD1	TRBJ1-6	CASSLTGDNSPLHF
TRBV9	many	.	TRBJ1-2	CASSVGEGNYGYTF
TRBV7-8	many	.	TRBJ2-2	CASSLWGLASPTGELFF
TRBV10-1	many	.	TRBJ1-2	CASRPGQIMENYGYTF
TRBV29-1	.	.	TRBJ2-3	CSVEDPGKTDTQYF
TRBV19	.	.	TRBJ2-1	CTSKASDLYNEQFF
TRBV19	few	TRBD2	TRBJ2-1	CASSPLAGGFYNEQFF
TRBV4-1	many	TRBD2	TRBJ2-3	CASSPSGRATDTQYF